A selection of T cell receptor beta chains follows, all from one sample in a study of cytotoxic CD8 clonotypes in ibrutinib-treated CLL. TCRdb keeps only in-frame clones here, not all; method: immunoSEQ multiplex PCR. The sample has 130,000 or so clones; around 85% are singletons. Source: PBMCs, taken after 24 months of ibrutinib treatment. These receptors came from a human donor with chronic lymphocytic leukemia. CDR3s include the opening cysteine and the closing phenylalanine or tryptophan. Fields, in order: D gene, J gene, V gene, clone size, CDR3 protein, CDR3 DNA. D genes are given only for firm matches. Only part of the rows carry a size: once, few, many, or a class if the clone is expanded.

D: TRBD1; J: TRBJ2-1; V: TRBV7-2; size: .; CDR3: CASSTQQGYNEQFF; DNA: TGTGCCAGCAGCACTCAACAGGGGTACAATGAGCAGTTCTTC
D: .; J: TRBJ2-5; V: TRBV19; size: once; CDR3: CASSIQTGSETQYF; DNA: TGTGCCAGTAGTATACAAACAGGGTCAGAGACCCAGTACTTC
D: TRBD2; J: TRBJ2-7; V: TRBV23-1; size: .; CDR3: CASSQYRTSGSF; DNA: TGCGCCAGCAGTCAATATAGGACTAGCGGGAGCTTC
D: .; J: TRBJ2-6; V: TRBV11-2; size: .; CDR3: CASSFWETFLTSGANVLTF; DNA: TGTGCCAGCAGCTTCTGGGAGACATTTTTAACTTCTGGGGCCAACGTCCTGACTTTC
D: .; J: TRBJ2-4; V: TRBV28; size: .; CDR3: CASSLSGAGAKNIQYF; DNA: TGTGCCAGCAGTTTATCAGGGGCTGGAGCCAAAAACATTCAGTACTTC
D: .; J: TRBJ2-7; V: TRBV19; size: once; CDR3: CASRLGHEQYF; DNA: TGTGCCAGTAGGCTAGGGCACGAGCAGTACTTC
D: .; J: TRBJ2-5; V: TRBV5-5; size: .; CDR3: CASSLLGRAETQYF; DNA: TGTGCCAGCAGCTTGCTCGGCAGGGCCGAGACCCAGTACTTC
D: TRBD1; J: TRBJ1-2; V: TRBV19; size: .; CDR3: CASTSEGAGGDYGYTF; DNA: TGTGCCAGTACCTCAGAGGGGGCAGGGGGCGACTATGGCTACACCTTC
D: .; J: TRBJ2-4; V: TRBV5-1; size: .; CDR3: CASSLGTAKNIQYF; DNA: TGCGCCAGCAGCTTAGGGACAGCCAAAAACATTCAGTACTTC
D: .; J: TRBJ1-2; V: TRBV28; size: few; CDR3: CASSLYTGYGYTF; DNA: TGTGCCAGCAGTTTATACACCGGGTATGGCTACACCTTC
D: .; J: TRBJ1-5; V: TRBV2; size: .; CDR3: CASSGEVSNQPQHF; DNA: TGTGCCAGCTCAGGGGAGGTAAGCAATCAGCCCCAGCATTTT
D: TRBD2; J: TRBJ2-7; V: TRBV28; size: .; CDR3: CASSGGGLYEQYF; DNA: TGTGCCAGCAGTGGCGGGGGGCTCTACGAGCAGTACTTC
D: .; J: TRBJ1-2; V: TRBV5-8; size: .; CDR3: CASSFGTGGYTF; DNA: TGTGCCAGCAGCTTTGGGACGGGAGGCTACACCTTC
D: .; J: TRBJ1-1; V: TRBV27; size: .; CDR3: CASSARTGRVLGNTEAFF; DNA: TGTGCCAGCAGTGCCCGAACAGGGAGAGTTTTGGGAAACACTGAAGCTTTCTTT
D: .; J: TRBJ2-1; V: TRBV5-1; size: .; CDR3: CASSLVSGALGNEQFF; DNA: TGCGCCAGCAGCTTGGTATCGGGGGCCCTGGGGAATGAGCAGTTCTTC
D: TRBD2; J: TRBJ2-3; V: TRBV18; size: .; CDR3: CASSPRGLAGDKDTQYF; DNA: TGTGCCAGCTCACCGAGGGGACTAGCGGGGGATAAAGATACGCAGTATTTT
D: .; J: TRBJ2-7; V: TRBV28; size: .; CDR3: CASSIPGPAIYEQYF; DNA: TGTGCCAGCAGTATCCCGGGACCAGCGATCTACGAGCAGTACTTC
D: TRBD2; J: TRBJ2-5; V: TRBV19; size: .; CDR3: CASVAGGPQETQYF; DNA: TGTGCCAGTGTGGCGGGGGGCCCCCAAGAGACCCAGTACTTC
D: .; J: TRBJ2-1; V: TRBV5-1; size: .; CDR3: CASSLAASHSYNEQFF; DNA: TGCGCCAGCAGCTTGGCCGCCAGTCACTCCTACAATGAGCAGTTCTTC
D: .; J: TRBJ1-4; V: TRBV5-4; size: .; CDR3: CASSPGPGIFEKLFF; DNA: TGTGCCAGCAGCCCGGGACCAGGAATATTTGAAAAACTGTTTTTT
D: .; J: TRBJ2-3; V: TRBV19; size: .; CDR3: CASSRQVGASTDTQYF; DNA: TGTGCCAGTAGTCGACAGGTTGGTGCCAGCACAGATACGCAGTATTTT
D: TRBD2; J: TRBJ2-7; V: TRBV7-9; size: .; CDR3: CASSSWTSGRILTYEQYF; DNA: TGTGCCAGCAGCTCGTGGACTAGCGGGAGGATTCTAACGTACGAGCAGTACTTC
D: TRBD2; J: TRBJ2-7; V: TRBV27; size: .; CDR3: CASSSLAGVYEQYF; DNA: TGTGCCAGCAGTTCACTAGCGGGGGTTTACGAGCAGTACTTC
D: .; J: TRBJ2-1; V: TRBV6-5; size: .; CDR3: CASSYSGARVNEQFF; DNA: TGTGCCAGCAGTTACTCTGGGGCGCGGGTCAATGAGCAGTTCTTC
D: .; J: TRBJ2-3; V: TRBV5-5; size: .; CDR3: CASTTTGTDTQYF; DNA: TGTGCCAGCACGACCACAGGGACAGATACGCAGTATTTT
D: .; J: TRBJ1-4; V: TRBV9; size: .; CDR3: CASSRSQGLILGEKLFF; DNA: TGTGCCAGCAGCCGTAGCCAGGGACTCATCCTGGGTGAAAAACTGTTTTTT
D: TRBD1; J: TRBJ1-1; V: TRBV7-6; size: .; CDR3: CASSYWTGENTEAFF; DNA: TGTGCCAGCAGCTACTGGACAGGGGAGAACACTGAAGCTTTCTTT
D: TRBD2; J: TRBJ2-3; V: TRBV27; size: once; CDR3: CASSRTSGGLSTDTQYF; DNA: TGTGCCAGCAGCCGGACTAGCGGGGGCCTTAGCACAGATACGCAGTATTTT
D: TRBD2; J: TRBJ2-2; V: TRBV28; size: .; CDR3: CATLSGRFSTGELFF; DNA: TGTGCCACCCTTAGCGGGAGGTTTAGCACCGGGGAGCTGTTTTTT
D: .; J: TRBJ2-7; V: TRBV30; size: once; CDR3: CAWSVTGPYEQYF; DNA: TGTGCCTGGAGTGTAACAGGTCCGTACGAGCAGTACTTC
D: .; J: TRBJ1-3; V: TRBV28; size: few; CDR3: CASATYRTIYF; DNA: TGTGCCAGCGCTACGTACCGCACCATATATTTT
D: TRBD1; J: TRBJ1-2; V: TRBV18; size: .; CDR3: CASSPLGQGSYGYTF; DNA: TGTGCCAGCTCCCCCTTGGGACAGGGGTCCTATGGCTACACCTTC
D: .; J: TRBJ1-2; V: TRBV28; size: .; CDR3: CASRDNGYTF; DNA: TGTGCCAGCAGGGACAACGGCTACACCTTC
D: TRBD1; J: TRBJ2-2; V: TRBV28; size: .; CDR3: CASRWDSANTGELFF; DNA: TGTGCCAGCAGGTGGGACAGCGCGAACACCGGGGAGCTGTTTTTT
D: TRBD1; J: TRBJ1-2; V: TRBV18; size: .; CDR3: CASSPKAGTANYGYTF; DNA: TGTGCCAGCTCACCAAAGGCAGGGACAGCTAACTATGGCTACACCTTC
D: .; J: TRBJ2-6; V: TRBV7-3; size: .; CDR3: CASSLAGPGANVLTF; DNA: TGTGCCAGCAGCTTAGCGGGTCCTGGGGCCAACGTCCTGACTTTC
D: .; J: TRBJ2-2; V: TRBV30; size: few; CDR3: CAWKADTGELFF; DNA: TGTGCCTGGAAGGCGGACACCGGGGAGCTGTTTTTT
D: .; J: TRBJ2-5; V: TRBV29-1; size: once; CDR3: CSVEGLQGEVRETQYF; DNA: TGCAGCGTGGAGGGTCTACAGGGAGAGGTGAGAGAGACCCAGTACTTC
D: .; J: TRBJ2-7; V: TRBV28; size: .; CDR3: CASSPGGSVTYEQYF; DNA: TGTGCCAGCTCGCCGGGGGGCTCAGTAACCTACGAGCAGTACTTC
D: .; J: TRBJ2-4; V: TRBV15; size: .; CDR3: CATSRVQDRLNIQYF; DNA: TGTGCCACCAGCAGAGTCCAGGACAGACTAAACATTCAGTACTTC
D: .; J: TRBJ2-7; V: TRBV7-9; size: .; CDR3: CASSLERGPYEQYF; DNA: TGTGCCAGCAGCTTAGAGAGGGGTCCCTACGAGCAGTACTTC
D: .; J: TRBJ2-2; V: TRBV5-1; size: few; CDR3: CASNRGAANTGELFF; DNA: TGCGCCAGCAACCGGGGGGCAGCGAACACCGGGGAGCTGTTTTTT
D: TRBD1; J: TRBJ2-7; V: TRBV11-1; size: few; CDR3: CASSLWGQGPYEQYF; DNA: TGTGCCAGCAGCTTATGGGGACAGGGACCCTACGAGCAGTACTTC
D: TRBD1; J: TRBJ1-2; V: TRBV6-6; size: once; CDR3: CASSKPTGHWGYTF; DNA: TGTGCCAGCAGCAAACCGACAGGGCATTGGGGCTACACCTTC
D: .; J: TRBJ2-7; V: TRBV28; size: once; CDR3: CASSPRVFLSYEQYF; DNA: TGTGCCAGCAGTCCTAGGGTATTCCTCTCCTACGAGCAGTACTTC
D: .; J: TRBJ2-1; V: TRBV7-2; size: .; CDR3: CASSFQGGSYNEQFF; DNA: TGTGCCAGCAGCTTCCAGGGAGGATCCTACAATGAGCAGTTCTTC
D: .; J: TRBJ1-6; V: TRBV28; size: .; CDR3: CASSLQTDGSPLHF; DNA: TGTGCCAGCAGTTTGCAGACAGATGGTTCACCCCTCCACTTT
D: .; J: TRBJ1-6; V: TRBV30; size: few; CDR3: CAWSVLTPNNSPLHF; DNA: TGTGCCTGGAGTGTCCTGACACCGAATAATTCACCCCTCCACTTT
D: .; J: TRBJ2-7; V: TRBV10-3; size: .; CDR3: CAISESLGGTPSYEQYF; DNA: TGTGCCATCAGTGAGTCTCTCGGCGGGACACCCTCCTACGAGCAGTACTTC
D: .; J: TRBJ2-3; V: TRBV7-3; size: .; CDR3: CASSPRGGSARGTDTQYF; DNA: TGTGCCAGCAGCCCTCGCGGGGGCTCGGCGCGGGGGACAGATACGCAGTATTTT
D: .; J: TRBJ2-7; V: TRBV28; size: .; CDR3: CASSLGPNLYEQYF; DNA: TGTGCCAGCAGTTTAGGGCCAAATCTCTACGAGCAGTACTTC
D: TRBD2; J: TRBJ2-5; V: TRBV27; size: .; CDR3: CASSLSRTSETAGTQYF; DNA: TGTGCCAGCAGTTTATCCAGGACTAGCGAGACTGCAGGGACCCAGTACTTC
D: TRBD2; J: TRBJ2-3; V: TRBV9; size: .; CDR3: CASSATSGITDTQYF; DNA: TGTGCCAGCAGCGCCACTAGCGGTATCACAGATACGCAGTATTTT
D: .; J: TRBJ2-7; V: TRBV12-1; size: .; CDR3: CASSWPETICLYEQYF; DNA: TGTGCCAGCAGCTGGCCGGAGACTATATGCCTCTACGAGCAGTACTTC
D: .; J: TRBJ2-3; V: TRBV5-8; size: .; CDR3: CARKGGRDTDTQYF; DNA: TGTGCCCGCAAGGGGGGCCGGGACACAGATACGCAGTATTTT
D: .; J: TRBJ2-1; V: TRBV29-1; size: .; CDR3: CSGQAGRYNEQFF; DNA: TGCAGCGGTCAGGCCGGGCGATACAATGAGCAGTTCTTC
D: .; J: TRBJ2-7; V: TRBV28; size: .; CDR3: CASSPGVRLGNEQYF; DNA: TGTGCCAGCAGCCCGGGGGTCAGACTGGGGAACGAGCAGTACTTC